The 10 T cell receptor beta chains below come from one sample, sequenced in a study of regulatory T cells in long-lasting Graves disease. Noted time point: newly diagnosed GD, antithyroid drugs for less than 3 months. There was RNA extracted from PBMCs, and the TCR library was made from it. With iRepertoire HTBI primers and Arm-PCR of CDR3 regions, TCR beta libraries were built. MiXCR, run by TCRdb on the multiplex PCR reads, gives a single entry per CDR3 protein. This table has approximately 310,000 distinct CDR3 sequences, more than 15% appearing once. The sample was peripheral blood mononuclear cells (PBMCs), taken at new diagnosis, from a patient treated with antithyroid drugs. These receptors all stem from a female donor with Graves disease.

Of note for this clonotype: At one boundary the junction diverges from the germline segment, which might be a read error. CDR3 protein: CASTRAAGGSSYERYF. The DNA for the CDR3 is TGTGCCAGCACTCGGGCGGCGGGAGGTAGCTCCTACGAGCGGTACTTC. The chain uses TRBV2 and TRBJ2-7; TRBD2 matches at 8 bases. Per germline, CDR1 SNHLY and CDR2 FYNNEI. This CDR3 comprises 16 residues.

This clonotype occurred many times. The chain couples TRBV28 to TRBJ2-5, with 8 bases matching TRBD1. Germline lookup yields CDR1 MDHEN and CDR2 SYDVKM. The V segment lost 4 bases and the J segment 4 bases; nucleotides outside the gene matches: 8. This CDR3 is built from 15 residues. Here the CDR3 reads CASSSGGRGRETQYF. The CDR3 nucleotides are TGTGCCAGCAGTTCAGGGGGCCGAGGGAGAGAGACCCAGTACTTC. The full variable domain, in which reference TRBV28 and TRBJ2-5 provide the parts outside the CDR3, is DVKVTQSSRYLVKRTGEKVFLECVQDMDHENMFWYRQDPGLGLRLIYFSYDVKMKEKGDIPEGYSVSREKKERFSLILESASTNQTSMYLCASSSGGRGRETQYFGPGTRLLVL.

There are many counts of this clonotype. The chain carries TRBV24-1 and TRBJ2-1; D might be TRBD1 or TRBD2, each matching 5 bases. Per the germline V gene, CDR1 is KGHDR and CDR2 is SFDVKD. V lost 6 bases and J 15 bases, leaving 17 bases between the germline ends. This CDR3 contains 12 residues. The DNA of the CDR3 is TGTGCCACCAGTCTCTCGGGACGACCATTGTTCTTC. It translates to CATSLSGRPLFF.

There are a few counts of this clonotype. One junction end disagrees with the germline gene, perhaps due to a read error. The rearrangement uses TRBV5-1 and TRBJ2-7, with a tentative D call TRBD1 (7 bases). The germline gives CDR1 SGHRS, CDR2 YFSETQ. CDR3 size: 13 residues. The CDR3 DNA reads as TGTGCCAGCAGCTTGGAGGGGGCGGGCGAGCAGTACTTC. Encoded protein: CASSLEGAGEQYF.

Many counts were recorded for this clonotype. The chain couples TRBV30 to TRBJ2-3, with TRBD2 matching 10 bases. Germline V gene sequence: CDR1 GTSNPN, CDR2 SVGIG (reference sequence). CDR3 size: 16 residues. V trimming: 0 bases; J trimming: 2 bases; junction bases outside the gene matches: 5. CDR3 in DNA: TGTGCCTGGAGTGTACTACTAGCGGGGCCCACAGATACGCAGTATTTT. Encoded protein: CAWSVLLAGPTDTQYF.

Ten or more counts support this clonotype. V and J are TRBV12-5 and TRBJ2-2; D is possibly TRBD2 (5 bases). Germline CDR1 LGHNT, CDR2 FRNRAP. CDR3 length equals 13 residues. CDR3 in amino acids: CATTRAVTGELFF. DNA for the CDR3: TGTGCCACCACGCGGGCCGTGACCGGGGAGCTGTTTTTT.

The chain has TRBV7-2 and TRBJ2-7; D is unresolved. The length of the CDR3 is 15 residues. Germline V CDR1 and CDR2: SGHTA, FQGNSA. Trimming stripped 6 bases from V and 1 base from J, with 16 bases between. The CDR3 sequence is CASSLTRRTSYEQYF. Written as DNA, the CDR3 is TGTGCCAGCAGTCTCACGCGGCGGACGTCCTACGAGCAGTACTTC.

V is TRBV11-3 and J is TRBJ2-7; either TRBD1 or TRBD2 may fit D (5 bases each). V was cut by 1 base and J by 6 bases, with 10 bases left in between. The CDR3 loop spans 13 amino acids. The germline V gene has CDR1 SGHNT and CDR2 YENEEA. The CDR3 DNA follows: TGTGCCAGCAGCTTAGCGGCAGGGACCGAGCAGTACTTC. This gives the protein CASSLAAGTEQYF.

Ten or more counts support this clonotype. This sequence joins TRBV6-2 or TRBV6-3 and TRBJ2-1; 9 bases align to TRBD2. The germline V gene encodes CDR1 MNHEY and CDR2 SVGEGT. Trimming cost V 2 bases and J 8 bases; bases outside gene matches: 7. The CDR3 is made up of 15 amino acids. CDR3 sequence: CASSYPASGIDEQFF. In nucleotides, the CDR3 is TGTGCCAGCAGTTACCCGGCTAGCGGGATCGATGAGCAGTTCTTC.

This clonotype was seen a few times. A read error may be the cause here, since a much bigger clone is one base away. The chain employs TRBV12-3 or TRBV12-4 and TRBJ1-2, with 8 bases that match TRBD1. The CDR3 runs 15 residues. CDR3 nucleotide sequence: TGTGTCAGCAGTGTTTCAGGGGGCGGTGACTATGGCTACACCTTC. Residues: CVSSVSGGGDYGYTF.